This TCR beta chain was sequenced in a study of blood T cell repertoires in COVID-19. Study-wide context: COVID-19 samples, acute and convalescent, were from the United States, Italy and Spain. PBMCs, B-cell-depleted T cells, or T cells provided the cDNA or gDNA that made up the material.

The CDR3 contains 16 residues. Germline trimming cut 0 bases from V and 4 bases from J; bases unmatched to any gene: 3. CDR1 is LGHNA and CDR2 is YNFKEQ in the germline V gene. The assay was immunoSEQ multiplex PCR, and TCRdb's table has in-frame clones only and misses some. The data show roughly 130,000 clones, roughly 80% seen once. The rearrangement uses TRBV4-2 and TRBJ2-3, with 11 bases fitting TRBD2. The sequenced material came from peripheral blood. The TCR originated in a man aged 65 to 85 with acute or convalescent COVID-19. The CDR3 loop reads CASSQDLAGGPDTQYF. The CDR3 DNA sequence: TGTGCCAGCAGCCAAGATCTAGCGGGGGGACCAGATACGCAGTATTTT.